The source of this T cell receptor beta chain is a study of response to subunit inactivated influenza vaccine. Notes on the study in general: With each seasonal influenza vaccination, the authors suggested, few new T cells are recruited.

TCRdb reanalysed the RT-PCR reads using MiXCR and keeps one entry per CDR3 protein. The data hold about 480,000 distinct CDR3 sequences, with roughly 25% observed a single time. This clonotype was observed once. Its antigen is not known. The specimen comprised CD4+ T cells sorted from PBMCs, sampled 5 days after vaccination. The receptor was isolated from a man aged 45 to 65 who received an inactivated influenza vaccine.

In DNA, the CDR3 is TGTGCCAGCAGCCCCCGAGCCCGGGCGTCCTACAATGAGCAGTTCTTC. Protein product: CASSPRARASYNEQFF. The rearrangement links TRBV7-2 to TRBJ2-1; D is undetermined. CDR1 SGHTA and CDR2 FQGNSA come from the germline V gene. The CDR3 length is 16 residues. Trimming took 5 bases from V and 1 from J, leaving 15 bases between them.